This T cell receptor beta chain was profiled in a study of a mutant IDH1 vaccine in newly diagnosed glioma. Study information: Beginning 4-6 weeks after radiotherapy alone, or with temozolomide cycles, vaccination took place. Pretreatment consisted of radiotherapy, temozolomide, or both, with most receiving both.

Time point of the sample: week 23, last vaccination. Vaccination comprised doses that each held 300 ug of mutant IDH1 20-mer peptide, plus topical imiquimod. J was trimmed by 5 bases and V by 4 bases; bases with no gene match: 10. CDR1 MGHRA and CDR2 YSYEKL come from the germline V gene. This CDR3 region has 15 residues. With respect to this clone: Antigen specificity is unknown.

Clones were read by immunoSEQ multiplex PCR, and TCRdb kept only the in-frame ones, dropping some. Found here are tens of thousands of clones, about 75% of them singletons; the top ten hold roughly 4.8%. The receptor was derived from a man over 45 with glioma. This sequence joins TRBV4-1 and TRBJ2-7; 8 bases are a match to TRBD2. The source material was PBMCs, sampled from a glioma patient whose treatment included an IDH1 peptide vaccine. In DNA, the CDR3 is TGCGCCAGCAGCCGCTACAGCGGGGGCCAAGACGAGCAGTACTTC. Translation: CASSRYSGGQDEQYF.